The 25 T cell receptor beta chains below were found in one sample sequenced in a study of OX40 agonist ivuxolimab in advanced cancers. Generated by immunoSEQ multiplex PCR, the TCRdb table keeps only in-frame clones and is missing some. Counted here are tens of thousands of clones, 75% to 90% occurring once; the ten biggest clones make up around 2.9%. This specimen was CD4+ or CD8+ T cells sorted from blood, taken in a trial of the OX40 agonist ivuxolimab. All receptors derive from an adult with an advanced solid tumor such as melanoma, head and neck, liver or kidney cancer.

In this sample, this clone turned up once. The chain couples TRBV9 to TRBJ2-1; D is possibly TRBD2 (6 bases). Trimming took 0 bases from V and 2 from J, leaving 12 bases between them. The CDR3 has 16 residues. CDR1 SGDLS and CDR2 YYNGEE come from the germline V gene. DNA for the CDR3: TGTGCCAGCAGCGTAGCGGGCGGGGACGCCTACAATGAGCAGTTCTTC. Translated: CASSVAGGDAYNEQFF.

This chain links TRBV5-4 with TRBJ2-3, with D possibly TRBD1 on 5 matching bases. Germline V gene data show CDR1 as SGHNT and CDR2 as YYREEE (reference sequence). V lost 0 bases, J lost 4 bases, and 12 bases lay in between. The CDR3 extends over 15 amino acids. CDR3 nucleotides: TGTGCCAGCAGCTTGGGGCAGGGATCGGCAGATACGCAGTATTTT. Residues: CASSLGQGSADTQYF.

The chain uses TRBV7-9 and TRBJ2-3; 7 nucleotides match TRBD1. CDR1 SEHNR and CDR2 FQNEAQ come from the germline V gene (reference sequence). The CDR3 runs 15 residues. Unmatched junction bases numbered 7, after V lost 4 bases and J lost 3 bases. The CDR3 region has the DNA TGTGCCAGCAGCTCCCGACAGGGCGGGACAGATACGCAGTATTTT. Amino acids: CASSSRQGGTDTQYF.

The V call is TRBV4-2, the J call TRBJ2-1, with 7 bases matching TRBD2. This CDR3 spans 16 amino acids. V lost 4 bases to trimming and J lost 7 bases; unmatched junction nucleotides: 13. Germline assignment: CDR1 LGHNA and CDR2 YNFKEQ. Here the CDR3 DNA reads TGTGCCAGCAGCCGCCTCCAGCGGGGACCCGGGAATGAGCAGTTCTTC. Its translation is CASSRLQRGPGNEQFF.

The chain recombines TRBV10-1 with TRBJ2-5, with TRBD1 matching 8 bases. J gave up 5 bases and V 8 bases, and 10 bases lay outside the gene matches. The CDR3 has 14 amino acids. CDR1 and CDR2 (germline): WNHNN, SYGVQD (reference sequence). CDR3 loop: CASSQDREGETQYF. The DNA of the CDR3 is TGCGCCAGCTCCCAGGACAGGGAAGGGGAGACCCAGTACTTC.

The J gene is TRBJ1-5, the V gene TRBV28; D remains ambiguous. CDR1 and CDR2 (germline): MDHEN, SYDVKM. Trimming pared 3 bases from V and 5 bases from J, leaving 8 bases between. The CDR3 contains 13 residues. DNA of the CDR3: TGTGCCAGCAGTTTTATGAAGGATCAGCCCCAGCATTTT. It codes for CASSFMKDQPQHF.

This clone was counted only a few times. CDR3 region: CASSLAEETGELFF. CDR3 in DNA: TGCGCCAGCAGCTTGGCCGAGGAGACCGGGGAGCTGTTTTTT. The V call is TRBV5-1, the J call TRBJ2-2; D is undetermined. CDR1 is SGHRS, CDR2 YFSETQ, per germline. This CDR3 is 14 amino acids long. V dropped 0 bases and J dropped 5 bases, with 8 bases sitting between them. The variable domain in full, with the rest retrieved from reference TRBV5-1 and TRBJ2-2, is KAGVTQTPRYLIKTRGQQVTLSCSPISGHRSVSWYQQTPGQGLQFLFEYFSETQRNKGNFPGRFSGRQFSNSRSEMNVSTLELGDSALYLCASSLAEETGELFFGEGSRLTVL.

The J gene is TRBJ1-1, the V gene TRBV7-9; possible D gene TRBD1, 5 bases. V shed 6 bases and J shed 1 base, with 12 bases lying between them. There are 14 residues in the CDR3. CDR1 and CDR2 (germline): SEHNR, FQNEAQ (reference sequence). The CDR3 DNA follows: TGTGCCAGCAGGATAGGGGTCCCGAACACTGAAGCTTTCTTT. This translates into CASRIGVPNTEAFF. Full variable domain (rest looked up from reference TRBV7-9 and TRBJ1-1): DTGVSQNPRHKITKRGQNVTFRCDPISEHNRLYWYRQTLGQGPEFLTYFQNEAQLEKSRLLSDRFSAERPKGSFSTLEIQRTEQGDSAMYLCASRIGVPNTEAFFGQGTRLTVV.

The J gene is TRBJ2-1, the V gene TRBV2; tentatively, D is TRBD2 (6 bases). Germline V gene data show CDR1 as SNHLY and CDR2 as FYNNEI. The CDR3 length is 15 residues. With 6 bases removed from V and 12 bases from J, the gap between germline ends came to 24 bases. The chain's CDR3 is CASREGRTAAVPQFF. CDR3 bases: TGTGCCAGCAGGGAGGGGCGGACTGCGGCGGTCCCGCAGTTCTTC. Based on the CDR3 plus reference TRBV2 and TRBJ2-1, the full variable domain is EPEVTQTPSHQVTQMGQEVILRCVPISNHLYFYWYRQILGQKVEFLVSFYNNEISEKSEIFDDQFSVERPDGSNFTLKIRSTKLEDSAMYFCASREGRTAAVPQFFGPGTRLTVL.

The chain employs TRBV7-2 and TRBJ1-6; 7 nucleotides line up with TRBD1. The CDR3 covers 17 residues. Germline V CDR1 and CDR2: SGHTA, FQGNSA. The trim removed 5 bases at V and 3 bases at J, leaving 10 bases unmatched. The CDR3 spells CASSPPPGQNYNSPLHF. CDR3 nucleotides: TGTGCCAGCAGCCCCCCTCCGGGACAGAACTATAATTCACCCCTCCACTTT.

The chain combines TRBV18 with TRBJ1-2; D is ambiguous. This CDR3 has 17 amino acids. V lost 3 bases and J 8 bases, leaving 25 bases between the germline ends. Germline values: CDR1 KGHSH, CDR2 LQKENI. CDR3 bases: TGTGCCAGCTCACCCACCGGCGGGAGACCGGGAGTAGAGGGCTACACCTTC. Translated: CASSPTGGRPGVEGYTF.

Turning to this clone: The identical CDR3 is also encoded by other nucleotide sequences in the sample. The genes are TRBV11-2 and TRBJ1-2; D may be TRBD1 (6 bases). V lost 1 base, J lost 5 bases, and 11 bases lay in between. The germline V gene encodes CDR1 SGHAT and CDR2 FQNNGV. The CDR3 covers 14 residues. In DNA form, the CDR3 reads TGTGCCAGCAGCTTAGTCTCACAGGGATATGGCTACACCTTC. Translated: CASSLVSQGYGYTF.

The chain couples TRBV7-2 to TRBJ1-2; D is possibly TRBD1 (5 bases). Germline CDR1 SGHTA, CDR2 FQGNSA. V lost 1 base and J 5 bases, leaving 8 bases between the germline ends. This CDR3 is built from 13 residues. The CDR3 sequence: CASSLGGRYGYTF. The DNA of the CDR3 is TGTGCCAGCAGCTTAGGGGGCAGATATGGCTACACCTTC.

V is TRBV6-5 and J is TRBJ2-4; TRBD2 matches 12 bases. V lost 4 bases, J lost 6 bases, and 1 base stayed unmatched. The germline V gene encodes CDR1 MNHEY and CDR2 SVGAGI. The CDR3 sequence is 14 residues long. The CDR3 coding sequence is TGTGCCAGCAGTTGGACTAGCGGGGCAAACATTCAGTACTTC. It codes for CASSWTSGANIQYF.

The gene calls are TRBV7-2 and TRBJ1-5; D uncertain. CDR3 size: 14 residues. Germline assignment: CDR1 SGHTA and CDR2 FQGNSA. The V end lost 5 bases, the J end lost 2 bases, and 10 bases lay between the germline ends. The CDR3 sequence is CASSPINGNQPQHF. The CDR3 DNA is TGTGCCAGCAGCCCTATTAATGGCAATCAGCCCCAGCATTTT. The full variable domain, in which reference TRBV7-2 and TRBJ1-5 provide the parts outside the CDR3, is GAGVSQSPSNKVTEKGKDVELRCDPISGHTALYWYRQSLGQGLEFLIYFQGNSAPDKSGLPSDRFSAERTGGSVSTLTIQRTQQEDSAVYLCASSPINGNQPQHFGDGTRLSIL.

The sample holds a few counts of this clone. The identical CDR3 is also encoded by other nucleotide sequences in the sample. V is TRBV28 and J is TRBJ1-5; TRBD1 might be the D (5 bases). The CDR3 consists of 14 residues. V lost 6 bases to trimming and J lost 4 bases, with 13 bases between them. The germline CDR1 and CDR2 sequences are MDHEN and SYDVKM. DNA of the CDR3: TGTGCCAGCAGGAAGCAGGGAGGGAATCAGCCCCAGCATTTT. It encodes CASRKQGGNQPQHF.

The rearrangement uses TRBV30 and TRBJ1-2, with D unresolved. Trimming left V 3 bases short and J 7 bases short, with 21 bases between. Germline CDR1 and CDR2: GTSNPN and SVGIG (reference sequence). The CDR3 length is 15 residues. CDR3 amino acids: CAWSHTDPGVRGYTF. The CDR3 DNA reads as TGTGCCTGGAGCCACACCGATCCCGGGGTGCGTGGCTACACCTTC. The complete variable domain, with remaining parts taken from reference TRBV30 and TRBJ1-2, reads SQTIHQWPATLVQPVGSPLSLECTVEGTSNPNLYWYRQAAGRGLQLLFYSVGIGQISSEVPQNLSASRPQDRQFILSSKKLLLSDSGFYLCAWSHTDPGVRGYTFGSGTRLTVV.

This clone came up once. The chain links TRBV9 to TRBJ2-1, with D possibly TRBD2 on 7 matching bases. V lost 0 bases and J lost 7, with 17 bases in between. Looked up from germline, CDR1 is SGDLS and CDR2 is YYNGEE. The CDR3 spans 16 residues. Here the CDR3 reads CASSVVSGGGKNEQFF. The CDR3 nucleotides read TGTGCCAGCAGCGTAGTGTCGGGCGGGGGCAAAAATGAGCAGTTCTTC.

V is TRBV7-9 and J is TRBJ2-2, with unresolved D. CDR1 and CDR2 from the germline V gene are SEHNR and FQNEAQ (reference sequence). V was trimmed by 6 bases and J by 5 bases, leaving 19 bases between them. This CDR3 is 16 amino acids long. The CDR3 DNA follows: TGTGCCAGCAGGCCCAGATCCGGAACTGGAACCGGGGAGCTGTTTTTT. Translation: CASRPRSGTGTGELFF.

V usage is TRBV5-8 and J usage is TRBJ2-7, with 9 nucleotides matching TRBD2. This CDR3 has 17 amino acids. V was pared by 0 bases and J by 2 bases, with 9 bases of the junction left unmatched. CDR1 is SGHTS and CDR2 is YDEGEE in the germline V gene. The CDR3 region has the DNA TGTGCCAGCAGCTTGGTGGTGTTAGCGGGGGTAACCTACGAGCAGTACGTC. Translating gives CASSLVVLAGVTYEQYV.

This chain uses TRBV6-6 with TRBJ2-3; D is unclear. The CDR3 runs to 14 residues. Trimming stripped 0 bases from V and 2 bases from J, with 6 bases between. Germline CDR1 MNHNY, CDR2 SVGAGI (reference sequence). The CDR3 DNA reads TGTGCCAGCAGTTACTCGTACACCACAGATACGCAGTATTTT. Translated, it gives CASSYSYTTDTQYF.

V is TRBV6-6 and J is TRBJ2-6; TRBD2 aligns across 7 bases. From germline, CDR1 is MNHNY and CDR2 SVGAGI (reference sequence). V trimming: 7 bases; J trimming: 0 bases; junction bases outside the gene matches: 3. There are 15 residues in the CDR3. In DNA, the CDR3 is TGTGCCAGCACCCTAGCGGCCTCTGGGGCCAACGTCCTGACTTTC. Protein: CASTLAASGANVLTF.

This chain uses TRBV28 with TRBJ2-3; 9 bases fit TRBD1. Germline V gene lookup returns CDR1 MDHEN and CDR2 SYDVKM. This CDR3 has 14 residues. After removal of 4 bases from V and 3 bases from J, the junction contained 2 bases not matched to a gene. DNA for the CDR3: TGTGCCAGCAGTTCCGGACAGGGGACAGATACGCAGTATTTT. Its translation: CASSSGQGTDTQYF.

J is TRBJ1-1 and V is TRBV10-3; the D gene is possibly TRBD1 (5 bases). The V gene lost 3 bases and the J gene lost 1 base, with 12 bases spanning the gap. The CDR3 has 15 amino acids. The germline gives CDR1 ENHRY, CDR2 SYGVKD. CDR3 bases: TGTGCCATCAGTGAAAGTGGGGCAGGGAACACTGAAGCTTTCTTT. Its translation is CAISESGAGNTEAFF.

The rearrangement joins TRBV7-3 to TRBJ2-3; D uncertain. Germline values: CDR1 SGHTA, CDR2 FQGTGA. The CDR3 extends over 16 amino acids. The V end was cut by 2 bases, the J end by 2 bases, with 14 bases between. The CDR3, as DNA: TGTGCCAGCAGCTTACCAACCCCCGGAGTCACAGATACGCAGTATTTT. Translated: CASSLPTPGVTDTQYF.